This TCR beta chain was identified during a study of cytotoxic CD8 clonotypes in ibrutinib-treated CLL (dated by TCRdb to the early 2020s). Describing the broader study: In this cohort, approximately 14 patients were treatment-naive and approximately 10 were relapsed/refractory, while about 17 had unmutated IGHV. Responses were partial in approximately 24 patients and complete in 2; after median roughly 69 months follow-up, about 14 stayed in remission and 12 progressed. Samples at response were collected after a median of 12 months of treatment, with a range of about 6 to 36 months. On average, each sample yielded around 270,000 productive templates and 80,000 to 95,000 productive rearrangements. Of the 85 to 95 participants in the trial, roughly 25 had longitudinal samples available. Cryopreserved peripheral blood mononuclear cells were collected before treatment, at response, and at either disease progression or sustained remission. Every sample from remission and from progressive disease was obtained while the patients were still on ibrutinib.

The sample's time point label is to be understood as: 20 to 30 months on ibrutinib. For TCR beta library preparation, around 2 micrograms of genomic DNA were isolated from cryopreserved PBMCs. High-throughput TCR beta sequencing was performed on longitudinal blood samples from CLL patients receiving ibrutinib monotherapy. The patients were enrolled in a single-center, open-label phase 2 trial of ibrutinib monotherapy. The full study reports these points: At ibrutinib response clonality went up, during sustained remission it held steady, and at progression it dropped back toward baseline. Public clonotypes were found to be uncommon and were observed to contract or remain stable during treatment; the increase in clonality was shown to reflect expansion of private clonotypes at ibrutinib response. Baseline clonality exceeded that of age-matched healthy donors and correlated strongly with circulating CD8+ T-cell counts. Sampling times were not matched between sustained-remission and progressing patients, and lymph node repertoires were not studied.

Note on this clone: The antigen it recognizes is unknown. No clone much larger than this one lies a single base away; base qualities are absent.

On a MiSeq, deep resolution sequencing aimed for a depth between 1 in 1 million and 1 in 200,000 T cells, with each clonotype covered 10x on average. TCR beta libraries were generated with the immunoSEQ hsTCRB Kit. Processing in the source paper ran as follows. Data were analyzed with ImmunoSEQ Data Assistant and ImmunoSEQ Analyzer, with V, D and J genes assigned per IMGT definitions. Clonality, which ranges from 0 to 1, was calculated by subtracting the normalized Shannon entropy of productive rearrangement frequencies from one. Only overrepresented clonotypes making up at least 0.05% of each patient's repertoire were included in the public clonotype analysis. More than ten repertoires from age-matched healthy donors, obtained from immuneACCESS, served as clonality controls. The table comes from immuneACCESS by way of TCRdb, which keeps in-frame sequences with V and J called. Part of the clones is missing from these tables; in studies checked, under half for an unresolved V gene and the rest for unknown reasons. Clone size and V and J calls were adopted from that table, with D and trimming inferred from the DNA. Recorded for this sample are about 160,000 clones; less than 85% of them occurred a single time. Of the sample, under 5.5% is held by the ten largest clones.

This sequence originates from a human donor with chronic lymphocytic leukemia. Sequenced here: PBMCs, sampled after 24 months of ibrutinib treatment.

The DNA is as follows: TGTGCCAGCAGTTCACGACAGGGCCGGAGCTCCTACGAGCAGTACTTC. The encoded protein is CASSSRQGRSSYEQYF. The rearrangement combines TRBV6-5 with TRBJ2-7, and 7 junctional nucleotides match TRBD1. V loses 4 bases at its end and J loses 0 bases; junction bases beyond the gene matches: 9. From the cysteine up to the phenylalanine, the CDR3 has a length of 16 residues. The entry retains the CDR3 DNA only, 48 bases that are in frame from base 1. The germline V gene sets CDR1 to MNHEY and CDR2 to SVGAGI.